These 20 T cell receptor beta chains originate from one sample sequenced in a study of cytotoxic CD8 clonotypes in ibrutinib-treated CLL. The protocol was immunoSEQ multiplex PCR, while the TCRdb copy is restricted to in-frame clones and leaves out a portion. The repertoire holds under 45,000 clones, around 67% seen once, with approximately 7% in the top ten. Sequencing was performed on PBMCs, taken at disease progression, from a patient treated with ibrutinib. The receptors here all came from a human donor with chronic lymphocytic leukemia.

The chain employs TRBV5-1 and TRBJ2-5, with D tentatively TRBD2 (6 bases). V was pared by 4 bases and J by 5 bases, with 18 bases between. Germline assignment: CDR1 SGHRS and CDR2 YFSETQ. This CDR3 region has 15 residues. The CDR3 sequence is CASSPAAGSVETQYF. As DNA, the CDR3 is TGCGCCAGCAGCCCCGCGGCGGGGTCGGTGGAGACCCAGTACTTC.

With respect to this clone: A read error may produce the germline difference seen at one junction end. The V gene is TRBV7-7, the J gene TRBJ2-1; TRBD1 agrees at 7 bases. CDR1 and CDR2 from the germline V gene are SSHAT and FNYEAQ (reference sequence). This CDR3 region has 15 residues. In DNA, the CDR3 is TGTGCTAGCAGCTCCGGGACAGCGCTGAGAAATGAGCAGTTCTTC. It codes for CASSSGTALRNEQFF. The complete variable domain, with remaining parts taken from reference TRBV7-7 and TRBJ2-1, reads GAGVSQSPRYKVTKRGQDVTLRCDPISSHATLYWYQQALGQGPEFLTYFNYEAQPDKSGLPSDRFSAERPEGSISTLTIQRTEQRDSAMYRCASSSGTALRNEQFFGPGTRLTVL.

The chain uses TRBV15 and TRBJ2-7, with D unresolved. The V end lost 0 bases, the J end lost 5 bases, and 2 bases lay between the germline ends. This CDR3 region has 11 residues. CDR1 LNHNV and CDR2 YYDKDF come from the germline V gene (reference sequence). CDR3 loop: CATSRDHEQYF. The CDR3 DNA reads as TGTGCCACCAGCAGAGATCACGAGCAGTACTTC.

The chain carries TRBV7-2 and TRBJ2-3, with TRBD2 matching over 10 bases. After removal of 5 bases from V and 12 bases from J, the junction contained 11 bases not matched to a gene. Germline V gene data show CDR1 as SGHTA and CDR2 as FQGNSA. The CDR3 contains 14 residues. The CDR3 coding sequence is TGTGCCAGCAGCGCAAGCCAGCGGGAGGGTACCCAGTATTTT. This codes for CASSASQREGTQYF.

J is TRBJ2-7 and V is TRBV4-3; 7 bases agree with TRBD1. V shed 4 bases and J 6 bases; nucleotides not matched to a gene: 9. Germline assignment: CDR1 LGHNA and CDR2 YSLEER. CDR3 size: 14 residues. This CDR3 reads CASSRRQGDSEQYF. In DNA form, the CDR3 reads TGCGCCAGCAGCCGTCGACAGGGAGACTCCGAGCAGTACTTC.

The chain employs TRBV4-2 and TRBJ2-7; TRBD2 matches at 8 bases. The CDR3 consists of 17 residues. Losses at the gene ends were 1 base for V and 0 bases for J; bases not matched to a gene: 8. The germline V gene encodes CDR1 LGHNA and CDR2 YNFKEQ. The CDR3, as DNA: TGTGCCAGCAGCCAAGGGCCGGGACTAGTTGGCTCCTACGAGCAGTACTTC. The encoded protein is CASSQGPGLVGSYEQYF.

The chain uses TRBV5-1 and TRBJ1-2; D remains unclear. Trimming took off 0 bases at V and 0 bases at J, with 9 bases between the two ends. There are 15 residues in the CDR3. The germline V gene encodes CDR1 SGHRS and CDR2 YFSETQ. The CDR3 loop is CASSLELQANYGYTF. For the CDR3, the DNA is TGCGCCAGCAGCTTGGAGCTCCAGGCTAACTATGGCTACACCTTC.

This clone was counted only a few times. V usage is TRBV27 and J usage is TRBJ1-2, with a weak D call TRBD1 (5 bases). Trimming shortened V by 5 bases and J by 7 bases, and 14 bases separated the two germline ends. Germline values: CDR1 MNHEY, CDR2 SMNVEV (reference sequence). There are 13 residues in the CDR3. The chain's CDR3 is CASSRRGDSGYTF. CDR3 DNA sequence: TGTGCCAGCAGTAGACGAGGGGATAGTGGCTACACCTTC.

The chain combines TRBV19 with TRBJ2-2; TRBD2 is a possible D gene (6 bases). Trimming removed 4 bases from V and 5 bases from J, with 11 bases in between. This CDR3 has 14 residues. Per germline, CDR1 LNHDA and CDR2 SQIVND (reference sequence). This chain's CDR3 is CASSTGLITGELFF. The CDR3 DNA reads as TGTGCCAGTAGTACGGGACTTATAACCGGGGAGCTGTTTTTT.

This clone counts as medium-sized. The gene calls are TRBV7-6 and TRBJ2-1, with a weak D call TRBD2 (6 bases). Looked up from germline, CDR1 is SGHVS and CDR2 is FNYEAQ. The CDR3 extends over 15 amino acids. Trimming cost V 2 bases and J 2 bases, with 10 bases left between them. CDR3 in DNA: TGTGCCAGCAGCTTAAGGGGCGGGACCTACAATGAGCAGTTCTTC. Translating gives CASSLRGGTYNEQFF.

The chain uses TRBV7-6 and TRBJ1-1; the D is unclear. Germline V gives CDR1 SGHVS, CDR2 FNYEAQ. The CDR3 has 14 amino acids. The V end lost 1 base, the J end lost 0 bases, and 6 bases lay between the germline ends. The DNA for the CDR3 is TGTGCCAGCAGCTTAGACGGCTTGAACACTGAAGCTTTCTTT. This translates into CASSLDGLNTEAFF.

J is TRBJ1-2 and V is TRBV18; D possibly corresponds to TRBD1 (6 bases). The germline gives CDR1 KGHSH, CDR2 LQKENI. V lost 2 bases, J lost 6 bases, and 16 bases lay in between. The CDR3 spans 15 residues. CDR3 protein: CASSPGQGRVDGYTF. The CDR3 DNA sequence: TGTGCCAGCTCACCAGGGCAGGGGCGTGTCGATGGCTACACCTTC.

J is TRBJ1-6 and V is TRBV28, with D possibly matching TRBD1 (5 bases). V lost 7 bases to trimming and J lost 9 bases, with 16 bases between them. The CDR3 loop spans 14 amino acids. The germline V gene has CDR1 MDHEN and CDR2 SYDVKM. CDR3 coding DNA: TGTGCCAGCAACCCGTCAGGGCAGCTTTCACCCCTCCACTTT. This encodes CASNPSGQLSPLHF.

The genes are TRBV6-5 and TRBJ2-7, with D tentatively TRBD2 (7 bases). There are 14 residues in the CDR3. The germline CDR1 and CDR2 sequences are MNHEY and SVGAGI. Trimming pared 6 bases from V and 2 bases from J, leaving 14 bases between. As DNA, the CDR3 is TGTGCCAGCAGCCCTGGGGGGGCTACCTACGAGCAGTACTTC. Its translation is CASSPGGATYEQYF.

V usage is TRBV9 and J usage is TRBJ1-3, with D hard to call. This CDR3 has 14 residues. The ends were cut back, 0 bases at V and 0 bases at J, with 4 bases in the middle. Per germline, CDR1 SGDLS and CDR2 YYNGEE. The CDR3 bases are TGTGCCAGCAGCGTAGGAAGCTCTGGAAACACCATATATTTT. Translation: CASSVGSSGNTIYF.

Remarks on this clone: One end of the junction is discordant with germline, which a read error may explain. This chain joins TRBV7-7 and TRBJ2-6, with TRBD1 identical over 9 bases. CDR1 is SSHAT, CDR2 FNYEAQ, per germline (reference sequence). This CDR3 comprises 17 residues. The CDR3 sequence is CASSLSGQGGGANVLTF. Here the CDR3 DNA reads TGTGCTAGCAGCTTATCGGGACAGGGTGGTGGGGCCAACGTCCTGACTTTC.

The rearrangement links TRBV5-1 to TRBJ2-7, with a possible D match to TRBD2 (5 bases). Germline loops: CDR1 SGHRS, CDR2 YFSETQ. The CDR3 is 13 amino acids. V lost 2 bases and J 0 bases, leaving 6 bases between the germline ends. In DNA, the CDR3 is TGCGCCAGCAGCTTTGGACTCTCCTACGAGCAGTACTTC. The encoded protein is CASSFGLSYEQYF.

This chain links TRBV25-1 with TRBJ2-1; 7 bases are a match to TRBD1. With 6 bases clipped from V and 6 bases from J, the junction kept 8 bases outside the gene matches. This CDR3 is built from 14 residues. CDR1 and CDR2 from the germline V gene are MGHDK and SYGVNS. CDR3 protein: CASRLGNRGNEQFF. In nucleotides, the CDR3 is TGTGCCAGCAGGCTAGGGAACAGGGGCAATGAGCAGTTCTTC.

This chain connects TRBV10-3 to TRBJ1-1, with 7 bases matching TRBD1. V gave up 10 bases and J gave up 0 bases; unmatched junction bases: 5. CDR3 length equals 13 residues. Germline CDR1 is ENHRY and CDR2 is SYGVKD. The CDR3 here is CATGQPMNTEAFF. The CDR3 nucleotides read TGTGCCACGGGACAGCCCATGAACACTGAAGCTTTCTTT.

J is TRBJ2-7 and V is TRBV14; TRBD2 matches at 10 bases. The CDR3 loop spans 15 amino acids. V lost 3 bases and J lost 3; bases outside the gene matches: 5. The germline gives CDR1 SGHDN, CDR2 FVKESK. The DNA for the CDR3 is TGTGCCAGCAGCCAGGGACTAGCGAGAAACTACGAGCAGTACTTC. This encodes CASSQGLARNYEQYF.